The 21 T cell receptor beta chains below were found in one sample sequenced in a study of a mutant IDH1 vaccine in newly diagnosed glioma. The assay was immunoSEQ multiplex PCR, and TCRdb's table has in-frame clones only and misses some. This sample has 25,000 to 35,000 clones, with roughly 80% found just once. Their specific antigens are unknown. Documented time point: week 23, last vaccination. The study gave 300 ug of mutant IDH1 20-mer peptide per vaccine dose, with topical imiquimod. The sample in question was PBMCs, obtained from a glioma patient whose treatment included an IDH1 peptide vaccine. These receptors all come from a woman under 30 with glioma.

V usage is TRBV5-1 and J usage is TRBJ2-1, with D unclear. The CDR3 loop spans 14 amino acids. Trimming shortened V by 0 bases and J by 1 base, and 5 bases separated the two germline ends. The germline CDR1 and CDR2 sequences are SGHRS and YFSETQ. CDR3 sequence reads: CASSLVVSYNEQFF. The CDR3, as DNA: TGCGCCAGCAGCTTGGTCGTATCCTACAATGAGCAGTTCTTC.

The sample holds one count of this clone. The chain joins TRBV5-1 to TRBJ1-5, with 7 nucleotides matching TRBD1. The junction had 8 bases not matched to a gene; V was cut back by 4 bases and J by 4 bases. The CDR3 spans 15 residues. Germline CDR1 is SGHRS and CDR2 is YFSETQ. The CDR3 coding sequence is TGCGCCAGCAGCCTAGGACAGGATAGGAATCAGCCCCAGCATTTT. Amino acid sequence: CASSLGQDRNQPQHF. Full variable domain (outside the CDR3, taken from reference TRBV5-1 and TRBJ1-5): KAGVTQTPRYLIKTRGQQVTLSCSPISGHRSVSWYQQTPGQGLQFLFEYFSETQRNKGNFPGRFSGRQFSNSRSEMNVSTLELGDSALYLCASSLGQDRNQPQHFGDGTRLSIL.

This clone was seen once. This rearrangement joins TRBV7-2 to TRBJ1-2, with 10 bases identical to TRBD1. Per germline, CDR1 SGHTA and CDR2 FQGNSA. The CDR3 sequence is 14 residues long. J was trimmed by 6 bases and V by 5 bases; bases with no gene match: 6. The CDR3 reads CASSLGQGLNGYTF. The CDR3 nucleotides read TGTGCCAGCAGCCTGGGACAGGGGTTGAATGGCTACACCTTC.

This chain uses TRBV29-1 with TRBJ1-3, with D hard to call. The CDR3 length is 14 residues. V was clipped by 2 bases and J by 4 bases, with 12 bases between them. Germline CDR1 SQVTM, CDR2 ANQGSEA. The CDR3 here is CSVESGESGNTIYF. The CDR3 coding sequence is TGCAGCGTTGAAAGTGGGGAATCAGGAAACACCATATATTTT.

The V and J genes are TRBV5-1 and TRBJ2-1, with 10 nucleotides matching TRBD2. Losses at the gene ends were 1 base for V and 4 bases for J; bases not matched to a gene: 2. Germline V gene data show CDR1 as SGHRS and CDR2 as YFSETQ. The CDR3 sequence is 15 residues long. This chain's CDR3 is CASSLQGLAYNEQFF. The DNA for the CDR3 is TGCGCCAGCAGCTTGCAGGGACTAGCGTACAATGAGCAGTTCTTC.

This chain connects TRBV6-4 to TRBJ2-3; D ambiguous. Germline lookup yields CDR1 MRHNA and CDR2 SNTAGT. Trimming left V 3 bases short and J 0 bases short, with 7 bases between. This CDR3 has 14 residues. The chain's CDR3 is CASSETASTDTQYF. DNA for the CDR3: TGTGCCAGCAGTGAAACGGCTAGCACAGATACGCAGTATTTT.

This clone was recorded only once. This chain uses TRBV18 with TRBJ2-7; D remains unclear. CDR1 is KGHSH and CDR2 is LQKENI in the germline V gene. Trimming left V 3 bases short and J 7 bases short, with 13 bases between. The CDR3 is 13 amino acids. CDR3 sequence reads: CASSPTSGWEQYF. Written as DNA, the CDR3 is TGTGCCAGCTCACCCACCTCTGGATGGGAGCAGTACTTC.

This sequence joins TRBV28 and TRBJ2-3; D possibly corresponds to TRBD1 (5 bases). The CDR3 consists of 15 residues. CDR1 is MDHEN and CDR2 is SYDVKM in the germline V gene. The germline V and J ends were trimmed by 5 bases and 4 bases, with 16 bases remaining between them. As DNA, the CDR3 is TGTGCCAGCAGTCTAAGGGGCAGTCAGGCAGATACGCAGTATTTT. Protein product: CASSLRGSQADTQYF.

This clone came up once. The chain employs TRBV5-4 and TRBJ2-3; D possibly corresponds to TRBD2 (5 bases). Germline V gene data show CDR1 as SGHNT and CDR2 as YYREEE (reference sequence). The CDR3 extends over 16 amino acids. Deletions cut 6 bases from V and 3 bases from J, with 20 bases between. The CDR3 is CASKDLKLGDTDTQYF. The CDR3 bases are TGTGCCAGCAAAGACTTAAAACTGGGAGATACAGATACGCAGTATTTT.

This chain joins TRBV13 and TRBJ2-3; D is unclear. The V gene's germline CDR1 is PRHDT and CDR2 FYEKMQ (reference sequence). The CDR3 is 15 residues long. Trimming took off 5 bases at V and 2 bases at J, with 14 bases between the two ends. CDR3 DNA sequence: TGTGCCAGCAGCGCCATAATTCCCCTCACAGATACGCAGTATTTT. Residues: CASSAIIPLTDTQYF.

Of note for this clone: At one end, the junction sequence differs from germline, possibly due to a read error. This chain connects TRBV7-7 to TRBJ1-1; maybe TRBD1 (5 bases). Germline V gives CDR1 SSHAT, CDR2 FNYEAQ (reference sequence). CDR3 length equals 13 residues. CDR3: CASSQGPSTEAFF. CDR3 DNA: TGTGCTAGCAGCCAGGGACCATCGACTGAAGCTTTCTTT.

The chain combines TRBV28 with TRBJ1-2; D might be TRBD1 (5 bases). This CDR3 has 13 amino acids. Deletions cut 6 bases from V and 3 bases from J, with 11 bases between. In germline, CDR1 is MDHEN, CDR2 SYDVKM. CDR3 amino acids: CASRDQGDYGYTF. The CDR3 coding sequence is TGTGCCAGCAGGGATCAGGGAGACTATGGCTACACCTTC.

The chain combines TRBV4-2 with TRBJ2-3; 10 nucleotides align to TRBD2. From germline, CDR1 is LGHNA and CDR2 YNFKEQ. V trimming: 3 bases; J trimming: 5 bases; junction bases outside the gene matches: 5. This CDR3 comprises 15 residues. CDR3 DNA sequence: TGTGCCAGCAGCCACAAGCGGGAGGGTGTAGATACGCAGTATTTT. Residues: CASSHKREGVDTQYF.

This clone was seen a single time. An end of the junction differs from the germline gene, which may be a read error. This chain links TRBV7-7 with TRBJ1-2, with a possible D match to TRBD1 (5 bases). Germline loops: CDR1 SSHAT, CDR2 FNYEAQ (reference sequence). The CDR3 loop spans 17 amino acids. The CDR3 here is CASSYRGGGSDNYGYTF. CDR3 nucleotide sequence: TGTGCTAGCAGCTACCGGGGGGGAGGGTCGGATAACTATGGCTACACCTTC.

The chain links TRBV6-5 to TRBJ2-1, with TRBD2 identical over 8 bases. V was clipped by 0 bases and J by 9 bases; unmatched bases: 10. The CDR3 is 16 amino acids. CDR1 and CDR2 from the germline V gene are MNHEY and SVGAGI. CDR3 bases: TGTGCCAGCAGTTACTCGACAACTACGGGGGGGGCTGAGCAGTTCTTC. Translated, it gives CASSYSTTTGGAEQFF.

This chain uses TRBV10-3 with TRBJ1-1, with 10 bases identical to TRBD1. J gave up 6 bases and V 4 bases, and 8 bases lay outside the gene matches. The germline CDR1 and CDR2 sequences are ENHRY and SYGVKD. This CDR3 comprises 15 residues. In nucleotides, the CDR3 is TGTGCCATCAGTGGACAGGGGGCGAGGTCAGCTGAAGCTTTCTTT. This encodes CAISGQGARSAEAFF.

Only one count was recorded for this clone. This chain links TRBV4-3 with TRBJ2-7; D perhaps matches TRBD1 (5 bases). CDR3 length: 15 amino acids. Germline V lookup: CDR1 LGHNA, CDR2 YSLEER. Deletions cut 0 bases from V and 6 bases from J, with 15 bases between. The CDR3 DNA follows: TGCGCCAGCAGCCAAGATGGTGACACAGGTGGCGAGCAGTACTTC. Translated, it gives CASSQDGDTGGEQYF.

This clone was counted between two and nine times. The genes are TRBV25-1 and TRBJ1-4; 7 bases line up with TRBD1. The CDR3 has 12 amino acids. The V segment lost 8 bases and the J segment 11 bases; nucleotides outside the gene matches: 8. Germline V gene lookup returns CDR1 MGHDK and CDR2 SYGVNS. The CDR3, as DNA: TGTGCCAGCCTGGGACAGATAGGTAAACTGTTTTTT. Amino acid sequence: CASLGQIGKLFF.

The chain recombines TRBV4-1 with TRBJ2-3; TRBD2 aligns across 9 bases. This CDR3 contains 16 residues. Germline lookup yields CDR1 MGHRA and CDR2 YSYEKL. J gave up 2 bases and V 2 bases, and 5 bases lay outside the gene matches. The CDR3 DNA reads TGCGCCAGCAGCCAAACCCTAGCGGGATCCACAGATACGCAGTATTTT. Its translation is CASSQTLAGSTDTQYF.

J is TRBJ1-2 and V is TRBV19; D not certain. Per germline, CDR1 LNHDA and CDR2 SQIVND (reference sequence). V lost 4 bases and J lost 4, with 19 bases in between. The CDR3 consists of 16 residues. The CDR3 protein is CASSTPSRPGTYGYTF. CDR3 bases: TGTGCCAGTAGTACTCCCTCTCGACCCGGCACCTATGGCTACACCTTC.

The genes are TRBV7-9 and TRBJ2-2; D is perhaps TRBD2 (5 bases). The V end was cut by 5 bases, the J end by 5 bases, with 18 bases between. Germline V gene sequence: CDR1 SEHNR, CDR2 FQNEAQ (reference sequence). The CDR3 loop spans 16 amino acids. The CDR3 DNA sequence: TGTGCCAGCAGCCCGACGGCGGCAGCGGCGACCGGGGAGCTGTTTTTT. This encodes CASSPTAAAATGELFF.